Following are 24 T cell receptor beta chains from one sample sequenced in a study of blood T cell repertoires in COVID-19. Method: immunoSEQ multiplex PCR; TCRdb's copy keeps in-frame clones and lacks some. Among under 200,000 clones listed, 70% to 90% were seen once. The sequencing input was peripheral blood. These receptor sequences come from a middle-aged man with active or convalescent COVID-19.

The CDR3 loop is CASSSPLKQGLGYTF. For the CDR3, the DNA is TGTGCCAGCAGCTCTCCTCTAAAACAGGGGCTTGGCTACACCTTC. V usage is TRBV28 and J usage is TRBJ1-2; 7 bases are shared with TRBD1. CDR3 length: 15 residues. Trimming removed 6 bases from V and 7 bases from J; junction bases left unmatched: 14. The V gene's germline CDR1 is MDHEN and CDR2 SYDVKM.

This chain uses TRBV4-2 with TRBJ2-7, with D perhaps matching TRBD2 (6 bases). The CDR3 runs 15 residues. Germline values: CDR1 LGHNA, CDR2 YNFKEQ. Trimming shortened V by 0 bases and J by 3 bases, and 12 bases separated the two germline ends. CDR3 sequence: CASSQDMEGGYEQYF. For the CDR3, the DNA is TGTGCCAGCAGCCAAGACATGGAGGGTGGCTACGAGCAGTACTTC.

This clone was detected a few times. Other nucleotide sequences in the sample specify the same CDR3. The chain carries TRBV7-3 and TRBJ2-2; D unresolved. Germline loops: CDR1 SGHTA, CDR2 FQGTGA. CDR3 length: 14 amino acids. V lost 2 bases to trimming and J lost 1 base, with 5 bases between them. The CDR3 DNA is TGTGCCAGCAGCTTAGGGCTGAACACCGGGGAGCTGTTTTTT. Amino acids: CASSLGLNTGELFF.

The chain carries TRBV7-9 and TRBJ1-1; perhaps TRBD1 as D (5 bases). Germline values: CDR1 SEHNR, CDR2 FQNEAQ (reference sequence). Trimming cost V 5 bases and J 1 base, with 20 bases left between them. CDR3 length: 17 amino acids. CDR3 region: CASSQWGAPLANTEAFF. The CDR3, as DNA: TGTGCCAGCAGCCAATGGGGCGCTCCTCTGGCGAACACTGAAGCTTTCTTT.

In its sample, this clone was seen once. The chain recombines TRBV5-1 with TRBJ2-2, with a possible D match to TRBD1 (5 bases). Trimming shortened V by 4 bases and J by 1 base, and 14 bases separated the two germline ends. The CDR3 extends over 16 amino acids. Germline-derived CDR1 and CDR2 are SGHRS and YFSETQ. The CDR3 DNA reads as TGCGCCAGCAGCGTTACAGTAGGGGTGAACACCGGGGAGCTGTTTTTT. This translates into CASSVTVGVNTGELFF.

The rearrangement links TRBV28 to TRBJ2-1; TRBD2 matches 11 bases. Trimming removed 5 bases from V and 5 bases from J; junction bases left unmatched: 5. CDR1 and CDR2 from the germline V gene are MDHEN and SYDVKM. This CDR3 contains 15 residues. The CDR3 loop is CASSPHSGRDNEQFF. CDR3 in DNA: TGTGCCAGCAGTCCTCATAGCGGGAGGGACAATGAGCAGTTCTTC.

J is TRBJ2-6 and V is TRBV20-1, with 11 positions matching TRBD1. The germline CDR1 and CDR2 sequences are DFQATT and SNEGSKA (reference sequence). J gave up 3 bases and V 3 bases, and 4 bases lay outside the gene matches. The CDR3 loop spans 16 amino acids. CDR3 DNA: TGCAGTGCTAGTGGACAGGGGGCAGTTGGGGCCAACGTCCTGACTTTC. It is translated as CSASGQGAVGANVLTF.

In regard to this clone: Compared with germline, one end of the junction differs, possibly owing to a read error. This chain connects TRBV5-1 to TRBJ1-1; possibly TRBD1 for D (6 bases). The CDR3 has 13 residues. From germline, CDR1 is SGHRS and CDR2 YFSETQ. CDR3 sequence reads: CASSLEWSGGPEF. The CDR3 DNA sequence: TGCGCCAGCAGCTTGGAGTGGTCTGGGGGCCCAGAGTTT.

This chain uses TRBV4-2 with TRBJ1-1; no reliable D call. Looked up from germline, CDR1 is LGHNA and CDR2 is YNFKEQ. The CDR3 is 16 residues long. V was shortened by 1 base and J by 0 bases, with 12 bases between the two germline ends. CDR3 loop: CASSQGEVFVNTEAFF. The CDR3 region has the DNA TGTGCCAGCAGCCAAGGAGAAGTTTTTGTGAACACTGAAGCTTTCTTT.

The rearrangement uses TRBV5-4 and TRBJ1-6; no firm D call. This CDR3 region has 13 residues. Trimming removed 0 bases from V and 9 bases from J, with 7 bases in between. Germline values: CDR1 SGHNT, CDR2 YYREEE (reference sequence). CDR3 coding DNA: TGTGCCAGCAGCTTGGCCTCGGGTTCACCCCTCCACTTT. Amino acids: CASSLASGSPLHF. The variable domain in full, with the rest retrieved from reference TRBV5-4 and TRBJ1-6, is ETGVTQSPTHLIKTRGQQVTLRCSSQSGHNTVSWYQQALGQGPQFIFQYYREEENGRGNFPPRFSGLQFPNYSSELNVNALELDDSALYLCASSLASGSPLHFGNGTRLTVT.

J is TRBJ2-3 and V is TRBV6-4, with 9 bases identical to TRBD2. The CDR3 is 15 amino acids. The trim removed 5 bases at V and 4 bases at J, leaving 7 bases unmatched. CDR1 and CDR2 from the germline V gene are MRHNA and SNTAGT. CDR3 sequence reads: CASSKGLASADTQYF. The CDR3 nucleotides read TGTGCCAGCAGTAAAGGACTAGCGTCGGCAGATACGCAGTATTTT.

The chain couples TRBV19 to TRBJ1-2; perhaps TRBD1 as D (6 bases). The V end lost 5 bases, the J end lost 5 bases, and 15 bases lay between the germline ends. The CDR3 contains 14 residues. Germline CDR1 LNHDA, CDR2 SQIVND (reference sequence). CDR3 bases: TGTGCCAGTAGTGTGGACAGTCATCCTTATGGCTACACCTTC. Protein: CASSVDSHPYGYTF. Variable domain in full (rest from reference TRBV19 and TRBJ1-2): DGGITQSPKYLFRKEGQNVTLSCEQNLNHDAMYWYRQDPGQGLRLIYYSQIVNDFQKGDIAEGYSVSREKKESFPLTVTSAQKNPTAFYLCASSVDSHPYGYTFGSGTRLTVV.

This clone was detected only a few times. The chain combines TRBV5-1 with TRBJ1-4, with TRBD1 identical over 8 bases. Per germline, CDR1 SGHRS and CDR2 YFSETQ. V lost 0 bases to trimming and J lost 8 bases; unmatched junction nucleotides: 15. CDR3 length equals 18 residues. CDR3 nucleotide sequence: TGCGCCAGCAGCTTGGCCGACAGGGGAACCCTTGTGGGGGAAAAACTGTTTTTT. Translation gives CASSLADRGTLVGEKLFF. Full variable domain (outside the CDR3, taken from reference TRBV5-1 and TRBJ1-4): KAGVTQTPRYLIKTRGQQVTLSCSPISGHRSVSWYQQTPGQGLQFLFEYFSETQRNKGNFPGRFSGRQFSNSRSEMNVSTLELGDSALYLCASSLADRGTLVGEKLFFGSGTQLSVL.

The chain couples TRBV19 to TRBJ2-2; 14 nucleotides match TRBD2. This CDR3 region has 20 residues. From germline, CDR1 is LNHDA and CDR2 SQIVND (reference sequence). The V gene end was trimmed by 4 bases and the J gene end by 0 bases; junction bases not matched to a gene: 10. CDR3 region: CASSRGLAGAVYSNTGELFF. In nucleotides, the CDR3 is TGTGCCAGTAGTAGGGGACTAGCGGGGGCGGTATACTCGAACACCGGGGAGCTGTTTTTT. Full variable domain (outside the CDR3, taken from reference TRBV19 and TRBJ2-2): DGGITQSPKYLFRKEGQNVTLSCEQNLNHDAMYWYRQDPGQGLRLIYYSQIVNDFQKGDIAEGYSVSREKKESFPLTVTSAQKNPTAFYLCASSRGLAGAVYSNTGELFFGEGSRLTVL.

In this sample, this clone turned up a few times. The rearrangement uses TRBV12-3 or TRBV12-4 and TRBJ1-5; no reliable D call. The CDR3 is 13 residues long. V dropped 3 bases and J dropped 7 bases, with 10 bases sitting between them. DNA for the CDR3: TGTGCCAGCAGTTTCAGAAACGGGCAGCCCCAGCATTTT. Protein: CASSFRNGQPQHF.

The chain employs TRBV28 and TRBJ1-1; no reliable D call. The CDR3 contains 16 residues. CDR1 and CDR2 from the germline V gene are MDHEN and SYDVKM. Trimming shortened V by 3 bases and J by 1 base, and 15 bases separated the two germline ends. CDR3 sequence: CASSFEGPLGNTEAFF. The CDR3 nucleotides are TGTGCCAGCAGTTTTGAGGGCCCCTTGGGGAACACTGAAGCTTTCTTT.

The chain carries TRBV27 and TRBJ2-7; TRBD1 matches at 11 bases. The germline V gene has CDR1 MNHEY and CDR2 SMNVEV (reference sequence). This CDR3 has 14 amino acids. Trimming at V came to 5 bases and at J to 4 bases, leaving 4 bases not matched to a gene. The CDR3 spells CASSGGDRGYEQYF. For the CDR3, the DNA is TGTGCCAGCAGTGGGGGGGACAGGGGGTACGAGCAGTACTTC.

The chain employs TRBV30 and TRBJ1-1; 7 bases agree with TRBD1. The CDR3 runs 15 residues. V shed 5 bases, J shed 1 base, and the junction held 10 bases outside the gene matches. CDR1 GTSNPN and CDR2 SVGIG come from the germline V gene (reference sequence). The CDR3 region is CAWQTGDWGNTEAFF. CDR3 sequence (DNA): TGTGCCTGGCAAACAGGGGATTGGGGGAACACTGAAGCTTTCTTT.

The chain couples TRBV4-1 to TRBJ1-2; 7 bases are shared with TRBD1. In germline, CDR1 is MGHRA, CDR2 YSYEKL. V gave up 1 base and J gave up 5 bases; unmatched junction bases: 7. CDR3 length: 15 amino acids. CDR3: CASSQAGTVRYGYTF. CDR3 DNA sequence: TGCGCCAGCAGCCAAGCAGGGACAGTCAGATATGGCTACACCTTC.

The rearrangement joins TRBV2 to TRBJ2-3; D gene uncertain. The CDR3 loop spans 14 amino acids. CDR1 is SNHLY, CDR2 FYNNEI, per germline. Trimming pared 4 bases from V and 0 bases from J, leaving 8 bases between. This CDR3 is CASSVASSTDTQYF. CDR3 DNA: TGTGCCAGCAGTGTGGCTAGTAGCACAGATACGCAGTATTTT.

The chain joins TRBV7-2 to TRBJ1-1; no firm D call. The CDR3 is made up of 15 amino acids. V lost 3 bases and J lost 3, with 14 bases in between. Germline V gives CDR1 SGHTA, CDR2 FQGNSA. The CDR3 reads CASSLAGFGHTEAFF. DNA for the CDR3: TGTGCCAGCAGCTTGGCAGGTTTTGGTCACACTGAAGCTTTCTTT. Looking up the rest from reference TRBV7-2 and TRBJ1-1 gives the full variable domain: GAGVSQSPSNKVTEKGKDVELRCDPISGHTALYWYRQSLGQGLEFLIYFQGNSAPDKSGLPSDRFSAERTGGSVSTLTIQRTQQEDSAVYLCASSLAGFGHTEAFFGQGTRLTVV.

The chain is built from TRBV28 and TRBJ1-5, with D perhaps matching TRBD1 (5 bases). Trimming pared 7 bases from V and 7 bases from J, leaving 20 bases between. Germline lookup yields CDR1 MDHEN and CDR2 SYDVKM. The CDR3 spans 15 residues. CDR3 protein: CASNPRRAKKQPQHF. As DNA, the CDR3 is TGTGCCAGCAACCCCCGCAGGGCCAAGAAACAGCCCCAGCATTTT.

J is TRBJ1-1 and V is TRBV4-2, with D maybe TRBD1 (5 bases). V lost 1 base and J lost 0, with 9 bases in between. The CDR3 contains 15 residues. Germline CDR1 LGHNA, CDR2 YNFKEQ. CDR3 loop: CASSQVTGVNTEAFF. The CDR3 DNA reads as TGTGCCAGCAGCCAAGTTACAGGAGTGAACACTGAAGCTTTCTTT.

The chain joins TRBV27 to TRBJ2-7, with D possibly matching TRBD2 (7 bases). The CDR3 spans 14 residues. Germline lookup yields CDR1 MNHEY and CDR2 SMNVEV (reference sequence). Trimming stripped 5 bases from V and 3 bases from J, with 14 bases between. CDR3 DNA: TGTGCCAGCAGTCCAGGGGCGGGAGTCTACGAGCAGTACTTC. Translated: CASSPGAGVYEQYF.